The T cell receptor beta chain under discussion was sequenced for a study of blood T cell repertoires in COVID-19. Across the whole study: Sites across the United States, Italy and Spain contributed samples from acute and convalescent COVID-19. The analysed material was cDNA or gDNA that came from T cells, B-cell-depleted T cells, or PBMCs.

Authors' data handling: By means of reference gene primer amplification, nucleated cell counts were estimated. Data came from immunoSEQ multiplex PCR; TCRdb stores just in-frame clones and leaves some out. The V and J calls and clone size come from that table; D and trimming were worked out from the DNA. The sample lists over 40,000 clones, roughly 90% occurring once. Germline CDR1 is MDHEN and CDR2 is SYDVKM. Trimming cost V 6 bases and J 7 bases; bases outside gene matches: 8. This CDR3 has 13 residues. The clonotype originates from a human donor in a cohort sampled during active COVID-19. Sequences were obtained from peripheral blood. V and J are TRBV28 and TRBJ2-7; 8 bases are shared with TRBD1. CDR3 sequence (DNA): TGTGCCAGCAGCCCAACAGGGGGAGGTGAGCAGTACTTC. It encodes CASSPTGGGEQYF.